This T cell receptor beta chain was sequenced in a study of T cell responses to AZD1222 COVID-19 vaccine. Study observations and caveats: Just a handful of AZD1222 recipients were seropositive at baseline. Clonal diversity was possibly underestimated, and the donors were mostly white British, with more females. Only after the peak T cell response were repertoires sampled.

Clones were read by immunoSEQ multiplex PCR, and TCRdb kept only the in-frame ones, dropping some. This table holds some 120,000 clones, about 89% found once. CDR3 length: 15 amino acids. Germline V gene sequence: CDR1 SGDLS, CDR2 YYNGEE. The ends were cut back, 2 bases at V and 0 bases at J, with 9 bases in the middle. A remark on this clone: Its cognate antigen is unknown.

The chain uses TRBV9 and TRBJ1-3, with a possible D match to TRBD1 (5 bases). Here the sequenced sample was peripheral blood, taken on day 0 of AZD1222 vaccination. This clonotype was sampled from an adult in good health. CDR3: CASSVDGGSGNTIYF. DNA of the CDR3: TGTGCCAGCAGCGTGGATGGGGGCTCTGGAAACACCATATATTTT.